This T cell receptor (beta chain) was recovered during a study of Ad26.COV2.S vaccination and SARS-CoV-2 variants (dated by TCRdb to 2020 to 2022). The study in broad terms: Donors in the vaccine arm were drawn from COV1001, a multicentre, randomized, double-blind, placebo-controlled phase I-IIa trial testing Ad26.COV2.S in healthy adults. A total of roughly 30 samples were included in the TCR-sequenced set, comprising around 19 Ad26.COV2.S vaccine recipients, 5 placebo recipients and 8 SARS-CoV-2 convalescent individuals. Dosing of Ad26.COV2.S was intramuscular, at either 5x10^10 or 1x10^11 viral particles, delivered as one shot or as two shots spaced 56 days apart. Trial participants were randomized into five groups of five: low-dose or high-dose Ad26.COV2.S given once or twice, or placebo on both occasions. Throughout the experiments and outcome assessment, investigators stayed blinded to trial group allocation. TCRbeta repertoire sequencing was used to assess the specificity and breadth of SARS-CoV-2-reactive T cell receptors after Ad26.COV2.S vaccination.

The study at large found these results: The authors noted that the TCR breadth and depth analyses may have underestimated total T cell responses. The study was not powered to compare responses between vaccine doses or regimens. After vaccination, substantial breadth of spike-specific CD8+ and CD4+ T cell responses was reported. Vaccine and placebo recipients had comparable non-spike TCR breadth, which fits with the vaccine containing only spike. Compared with placebo recipients, Ad26.COV2.S recipients showed higher spike-specific TCR breadth (P = 0.0014).

The immunoSEQ Assay was used to sequence TCRbeta CDR3 regions. After extraction, genomic DNA underwent amplification by bias-controlled multiplex PCR, followed by high-throughput sequencing. On the study's bioinformatics: To quantify the absolute abundance of every unique TCRbeta CDR3 region, sequences were collapsed and filtered. T cell fraction was estimated by normalization of TCRbeta template counts to usable DNA, with usable DNA being measured through amplification of reference genes present in all nucleated cells. Repertoire TCRs were annotated as SARS-CoV-2-specific by exact matching of V gene, CDR3 amino acid sequence and J gene to a known reactive TCR set. MIRA supplied the reference SARS-CoV-2 TCR set, which was filtered for enrichment in COVID-19-positive ImmuneCODE repertoires so that public or cross-reactive TCRs were removed. Using the MIRA antigens, annotated TCRs were further analysed by specific ORF or by position within an ORF. Breadth was defined as annotated unique rearrangements over total unique productive rearrangements; depth was the summed frequency of those rearrangements. Group comparisons of TCR breadth used two-sided Wilcoxon rank-sum tests. The source is immuneACCESS, and TCRdb retained only in-frame sequences with V and J called. Part of the clones is not carried over; for the studies checked, unresolved V genes explain less than half of this, and the remainder is unexplained. The DNA was the basis for D and trimming; V, J and clone size are from that table. The sample table holds approximately 300,000 clones, of which around four fifths were seen once. The ten most abundant clones make up approximately 2% of the sample.

This specimen's treatment or condition label, interpreted: 19 received Ad26.COV2.S at low or high dose, single or two shots; 5 received placebo; per-sample allocation not given. Repertoires of vaccine and placebo recipients were sequenced from samples taken on day 63 after the first injection. Between 29 July and 7 August 2020, Cohort 1b enrolled fewer than 30 adults aged 18-55 years at one site in Boston, USA. Ad26.COV2.S consisted of a replication-incompetent adenovirus type 26 vector by which a prefusion-stabilized SARS-CoV-2 spike protein from the original Wuhan strain was expressed. As to this clone: Its binding antigen is unknown. Base qualities are not provided; no much larger clone lies one nucleotide away.

The CDR3 starts with the cysteine, ends with the phenylalanine, and has 17 residues. Only CDR3 DNA is held: 51 bases, read in frame from base 1. At the junction V is shortened by 4 bases and J by 5 bases, with 24 bases in between. Sequences MGHRA (CDR1) and YSYEKL (CDR2) are obtained from the germline V gene. The chain uses TRBV4-1 and TRBJ2-7; TRBD2 is a possible D gene, resting on 6 matching bases. The sequences come from peripheral blood, collected in a trial of Ad26.COV2.S vaccine versus placebo. The clonotype was recovered from a person between 18 and 59 years old who received the Ad26.COV2.S COVID-19 vaccine or a placebo. CDR3 sequence: CASSPSWGEKPIHEQYF. The DNA reads as follows: TGCGCCAGCAGCCCATCATGGGGGGAGAAACCCATCCACGAGCAGTACTTC.